This TCR beta chain was captured in a study of cytomegalovirus exposure and HLA in healthy donors. The CDR3 is 15 amino acids. Deletions cut 6 bases from V and 1 base from J, with 16 bases between. Germline assignment: CDR1 MDHEN and CDR2 SYDVKM. The PCR made use of 60 Vbeta and 13 Jbeta primers. The repertoire was sequenced with immunoSEQ multiplex PCR; TCRdb's copy has only in-frame clones and lacks some. Of around 150,000 clones in the sample, 50% to 75% were seen once. This receptor was identified in an older woman in good health and CMV-seropositive. The rearrangement joins TRBV28 to TRBJ2-7, with TRBD2 as a possible D gene (6 bases). The specimen sequenced was PBMCs. The CDR3 here is CASSNGGALSYEQYF. The CDR3 DNA reads as TGTGCCAGCAGCAACGGCGGGGCTCTATCCTACGAGCAGTACTTC.